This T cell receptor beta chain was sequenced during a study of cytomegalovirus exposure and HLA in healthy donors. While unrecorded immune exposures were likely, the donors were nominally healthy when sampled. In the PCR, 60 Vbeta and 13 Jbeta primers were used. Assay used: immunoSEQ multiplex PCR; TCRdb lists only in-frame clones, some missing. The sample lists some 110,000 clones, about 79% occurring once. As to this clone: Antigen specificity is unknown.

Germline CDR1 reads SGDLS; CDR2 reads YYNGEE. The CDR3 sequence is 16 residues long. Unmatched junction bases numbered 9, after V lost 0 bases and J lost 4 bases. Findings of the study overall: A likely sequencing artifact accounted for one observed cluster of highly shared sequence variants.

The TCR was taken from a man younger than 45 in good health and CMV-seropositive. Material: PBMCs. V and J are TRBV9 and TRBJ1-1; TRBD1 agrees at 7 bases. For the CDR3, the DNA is TGTGCCAGCAGCGTAGGACCGGTTTCAGGGGGCACTGAAGCTTTCTTT. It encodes CASSVGPVSGGTEAFF.